The clone carrying this T cell receptor beta chain was observed a single time. The antigen is unknown. TCRdb re-called the reads with MiXCR, one entry per CDR3 protein. The repertoire includes some 940,000 distinct CDR3 sequences, around 29% of them detected once, and around 15% sits in the top ten. Germline assignment: CDR1 SNHLY and CDR2 FYNNEI. Trimming stripped 4 bases from V and 1 base from J, with 16 bases between. The CDR3 covers 17 residues. This specimen comes from a study of T cell repertoires in cytomegalovirus infection. Study information: The public TCR beta signatures pointed to both CMV infection and matching HLA type.

The study, taken as a whole, reports: Predominance within the ex vivo response was attributable to HLA-C-restricted CMV-specific TCR beta clonotypes. Adding up the frequency of public TCR beta families identified people who carried CMV plus the relevant HLA.

The TCR comes from a human donor in good health (CMV status not recorded). Some clones in this sample may be carry-over from other donors' samples. The chain combines TRBV2 with TRBJ2-2; D not resolved. The sequences come from cultured CD8+ T cells from PBMCs, collected from culture after CMV antigen stimulation. This chain's CDR3 is CASSAGPRTLNTGELFF. In DNA form, the CDR3 reads TGTGCCAGCAGTGCCGGTCCCCGGACCTTGAACACCGGGGAGCTGTTTTTT.